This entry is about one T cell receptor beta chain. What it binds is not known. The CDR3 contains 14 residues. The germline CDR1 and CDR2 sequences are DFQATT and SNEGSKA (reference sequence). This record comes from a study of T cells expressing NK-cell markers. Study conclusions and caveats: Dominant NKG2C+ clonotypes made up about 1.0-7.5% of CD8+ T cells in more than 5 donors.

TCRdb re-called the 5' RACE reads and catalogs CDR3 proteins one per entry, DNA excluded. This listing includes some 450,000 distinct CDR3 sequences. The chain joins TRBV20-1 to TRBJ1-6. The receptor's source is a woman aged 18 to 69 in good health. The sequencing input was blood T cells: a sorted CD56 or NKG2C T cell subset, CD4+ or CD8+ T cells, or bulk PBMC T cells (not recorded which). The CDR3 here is CSAPTGPGNSPLHF.